One sample yielded the 18 T cell receptor beta chains listed below, sequenced in a study of shared clonotypes between healthy human individuals. Here immunoSEQ multiplex PCR was the method, and the copy in TCRdb shows in-frame clones only, minus some. Here the sample spans about 2 million clones, around 95% being singletons. The sequencing input was naive CD4+ T cells sorted from blood. Subset meaning: CD45RA+ positively selected. These receptors were collected from a man younger than 35 in good health.

The gene calls are TRBV5-1 and TRBJ2-1; TRBD2 might be the D (5 bases). This CDR3 is 14 amino acids long. CDR1 is SGHRS and CDR2 is YFSETQ in the germline V gene. Trimming cost V 3 bases and J 8 bases, with 15 bases left between them. CDR3 bases: TGCGCCAGCAGCTCGGACGGGGTCCGGCATGAGCAGTTCTTC. Encoded protein: CASSSDGVRHEQFF.

V is TRBV2 and J is TRBJ1-2; weak D call: TRBD1 (5 bases). This CDR3 is 13 amino acids long. With 8 bases removed from V and 8 bases from J, the gap between germline ends came to 18 bases. Germline lookup yields CDR1 SNHLY and CDR2 FYNNEI. The DNA of the CDR3 is TGTGCCAGCGCCCGGGACGGCCGGAACGGCTACACCTTC. Translated: CASARDGRNGYTF.

The chain couples TRBV29-1 to TRBJ2-1; possibly TRBD1 for D (5 bases). The V gene lost 5 bases and the J gene lost 4 bases, with 15 bases spanning the gap. The CDR3 runs to 14 residues. The germline gives CDR1 SQVTM, CDR2 ANQGSEA. CDR3 sequence: CSVLLPGLYNEQFF. The CDR3 nucleotides read TGCAGCGTTCTACTTCCAGGGTTATACAATGAGCAGTTCTTC.

The J gene is TRBJ2-3, the V gene TRBV10-1; tentatively, D is TRBD2 (6 bases). CDR3 length equals 13 residues. Trimming cost V 6 bases and J 9 bases, with 16 bases left between them. Germline V CDR1 and CDR2: WNHNN, SYGVQD (reference sequence). CDR3 nucleotide sequence: TGCGCCAGCAGCGGGACTCTTGGAGGCACGCAGTATTTT. Translating gives CASSGTLGGTQYF.

The V gene is TRBV7-9, the J gene TRBJ2-7; D possibly corresponds to TRBD2 (6 bases). The CDR3 totals 14 residues. Germline V gives CDR1 SEHNR, CDR2 FQNEAQ (reference sequence). As DNA, the CDR3 is TGTGTTACTCCCGGGAGAAGGTGCTCCTACGAGCAGTACTTC. As protein: CVTPGRRCSYEQYF.

The rearrangement joins TRBV7-8 to TRBJ2-3; TRBD1 might be the D (6 bases). This CDR3 comprises 16 residues. V was clipped by 0 bases and J by 1 base, with 11 bases between them. Germline V gives CDR1 SGHVS, CDR2 FQNEAQ. The DNA for the CDR3 is TGTGCCAGCAGCTTAGCGGCCCCAGGGGGCACAGATACGCAGTATTTT. This encodes CASSLAAPGGTDTQYF.

This chain connects TRBV11-2 to TRBJ1-2; D may be TRBD1 (5 bases). The V and J ends lost 0 bases and 4 bases respectively, with 9 bases between them. The CDR3 consists of 14 residues. Germline CDR1 SGHAT, CDR2 FQNNGV. CDR3 amino acids: CASSLDQGGYGYTF. The CDR3 DNA sequence: TGTGCCAGCAGCTTAGATCAGGGTGGCTATGGCTACACCTTC.

The CDR3 region is CASSVALGDTYEQYF. The CDR3, as DNA: TGTGCCAGCAGCGTAGCCCTAGGGGACACTTACGAGCAGTACTTC. The rearrangement uses TRBV9 and TRBJ2-7, with a tentative D call TRBD1 (6 bases). The CDR3 spans 15 residues. Germline V gene data show CDR1 as SGDLS and CDR2 as YYNGEE. V lost 0 bases to trimming and J lost 4 bases, with 14 bases between them.

The chain employs TRBV14 and TRBJ2-7, with 10 bases lining up with TRBD1. The CDR3 is 13 residues long. Germline V lookup: CDR1 SGHDN, CDR2 FVKESK. V gave up 4 bases and J gave up 4 bases; unmatched junction bases: 1. As DNA, the CDR3 is TGTGCCAGCAGCCGGACAGGGGGGTACGAGCAGTACTTC. It specifies CASSRTGGYEQYF.

This chain joins TRBV15 and TRBJ1-1, with D possibly matching TRBD1 (5 bases). The CDR3 has 14 amino acids. V was cut by 3 bases and J by 5 bases, with 13 bases left in between. Per germline, CDR1 LNHNV and CDR2 YYDKDF (reference sequence). CDR3 sequence: CATSSHTGGTEAFF. The CDR3 bases are TGTGCCACCAGCAGCCATACGGGGGGAACTGAAGCTTTCTTT. The variable domain in full, completed from reference TRBV15 and TRBJ1-1, reads DAMVIQNPRYQVTQFGKPVTLSCSQTLNHNVMYWYQQKSSQAPKLLFHYYDKDFNNEADTPDNFQSRRPNTSFCFLDIRSPGLGDTAMYLCATSSHTGGTEAFFGQGTRLTVV.

The chain couples TRBV2 to TRBJ2-1, with a tentative D call TRBD2 (6 bases). CDR3 length: 16 amino acids. Trimming removed 7 bases at V and 5 bases at J, with 21 bases between. CDR1 SNHLY and CDR2 FYNNEI come from the germline V gene. CDR3 bases: TGTGCCAGCACCCTCCCGGGACTTATGGATGACAATGAGCAGTTCTTC. Protein sequence: CASTLPGLMDDNEQFF.

This chain connects TRBV6-1 to TRBJ1-1; D is possibly TRBD1 (5 bases). Looked up from germline, CDR1 is MNHNS and CDR2 is SASEGT. V was trimmed by 8 bases and J by 2 bases, leaving 12 bases between them. The CDR3 has 13 residues. CDR3 loop: CASGATSNTEAFF. In DNA form, the CDR3 reads TGTGCCAGCGGGGCTACGTCAAACACTGAAGCTTTCTTT.

The chain is built from TRBV7-3 and TRBJ2-2, with D perhaps TRBD2 (5 bases). The CDR3 spans 14 residues. Germline V gives CDR1 SGHTA, CDR2 FQGTGA. V lost 2 bases to trimming and J lost 3 bases, with 7 bases between them. The CDR3 here is CASSLVGDTGELFF. CDR3 coding DNA: TGTGCCAGCAGCTTAGTCGGGGACACCGGGGAGCTGTTTTTT.

This chain joins TRBV28 and TRBJ1-1, with 9 bases fitting TRBD1. Trimming at V came to 6 bases and at J to 5 bases, leaving 4 bases not matched to a gene. The germline gives CDR1 MDHEN, CDR2 SYDVKM. There are 13 residues in the CDR3. The CDR3 is CASRGQGRTEAFF. DNA for the CDR3: TGTGCCAGCAGGGGACAGGGAAGGACTGAAGCTTTCTTT.

A single count supports this clone. The chain joins TRBV2 to TRBJ2-5; D remains unclear. The CDR3 totals 13 residues. With 7 bases removed from V and 1 base from J, the gap between germline ends came to 10 bases. The germline gives CDR1 SNHLY, CDR2 FYNNEI. This CDR3 reads CASTGRIQETQYF. CDR3 DNA: TGTGCCAGCACCGGACGTATCCAAGAGACCCAGTACTTC.

CDR3 protein: CASSPGLVNEQYF. CDR3 in DNA: TGTGCCAGCAGTCCAGGACTAGTAAACGAGCAGTACTTC. V gene TRBV6-1 combines with J gene TRBJ2-7; 7 bases are a match to TRBD2. The CDR3 is made up of 13 amino acids. The V and J ends lost 5 bases and 5 bases, in that order; junction bases with no gene match: 6. Per germline, CDR1 MNHNS and CDR2 SASEGT.

The chain couples TRBV28 to TRBJ1-5; D is perhaps TRBD1 (6 bases). Germline V gene data show CDR1 as MDHEN and CDR2 as SYDVKM. V lost 5 bases and J lost 3, with 17 bases in between. This CDR3 comprises 16 residues. This chain's CDR3 is CASSHRAITYNQPQHF. The CDR3 DNA reads as TGTGCCAGCAGTCACAGGGCAATAACCTACAATCAGCCCCAGCATTTT.

The rearrangement joins TRBV29-1 to TRBJ2-7; D is undetermined. Germline V lookup: CDR1 SQVTM, CDR2 ANQGSEA. Trimming took 4 bases from V and 0 from J, leaving 13 bases between them. The CDR3 contains 14 residues. In nucleotides, the CDR3 is TGCAGCGTTGCCGACAAACCGAGCTCCTACGAGCAGTACTTC. This gives the protein CSVADKPSSYEQYF.